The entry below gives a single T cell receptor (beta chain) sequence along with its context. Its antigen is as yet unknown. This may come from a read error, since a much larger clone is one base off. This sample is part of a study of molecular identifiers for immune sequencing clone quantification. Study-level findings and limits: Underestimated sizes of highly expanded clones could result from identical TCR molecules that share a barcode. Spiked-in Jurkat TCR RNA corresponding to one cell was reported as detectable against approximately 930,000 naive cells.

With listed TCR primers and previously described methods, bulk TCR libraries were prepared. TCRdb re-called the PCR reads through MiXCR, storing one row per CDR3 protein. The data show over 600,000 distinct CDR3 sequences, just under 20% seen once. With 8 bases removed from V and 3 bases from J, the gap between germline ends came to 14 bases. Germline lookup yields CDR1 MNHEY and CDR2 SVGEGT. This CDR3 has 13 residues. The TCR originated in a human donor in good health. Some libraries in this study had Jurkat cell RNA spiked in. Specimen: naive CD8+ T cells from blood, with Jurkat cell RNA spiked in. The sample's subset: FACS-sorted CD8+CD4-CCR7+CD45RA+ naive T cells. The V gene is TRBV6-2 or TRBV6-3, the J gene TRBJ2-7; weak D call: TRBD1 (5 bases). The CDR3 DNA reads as TGTGCCAGCGGGTACAGGATAGTCTACGAGCAGTACTTC. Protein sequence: CASGYRIVYEQYF.